Shown below are 29 T cell receptor beta chains from a single sample sequenced in a study of blood T cell repertoires in COVID-19. TCRdb's table, derived via immunoSEQ multiplex PCR, lists solely in-frame clones and lacks some. The sample yields more than 110,000 clones, roughly 85% seen once. The sample consisted of peripheral blood. These TCRs come from a man aged 50-60 years with acute or convalescent COVID-19.

This clone has just a few counts. The chain carries TRBV10-3 and TRBJ2-7, with 8 bases that match TRBD2. J gave up 0 bases and V 0 bases, and 10 bases lay outside the gene matches. From germline, CDR1 is ENHRY and CDR2 SYGVKD. The CDR3 is 18 residues long. CDR3 in amino acids: CAISESLGSGGNSYEQYF. As DNA, the CDR3 is TGTGCCATCAGTGAGTCTTTGGGCAGCGGGGGAAACTCCTACGAGCAGTACTTC.

The V and J genes are TRBV15 and TRBJ2-1; TRBD1 matches 7 bases. CDR3 length equals 14 residues. V shed 2 bases, J shed 4 bases, and the junction held 2 bases outside the gene matches. Germline CDR1 and CDR2: LNHNV and YYDKDF (reference sequence). The chain's CDR3 is CATSRKTGYNEQFF. CDR3 DNA sequence: TGTGCCACCAGCAGAAAGACAGGGTACAATGAGCAGTTCTTC.

The V and J genes are TRBV6-5 and TRBJ1-3; D gene unclear. Germline CDR1 is MNHEY and CDR2 is SVGAGI. Trimming stripped 6 bases from V and 4 bases from J, with 10 bases between. This CDR3 has 13 residues. As DNA, the CDR3 is TGTGCCAGCAGCCTGAATCGGGGAAACACCATATATTTT. Translated, it gives CASSLNRGNTIYF.

This rearrangement joins TRBV14 to TRBJ2-3; D is uncertain. The CDR3 has 14 residues. V was shortened by 0 bases and J by 3 bases, with 7 bases between the two germline ends. Germline V lookup: CDR1 SGHDN, CDR2 FVKESK. CDR3 DNA sequence: TGTGCCAGCAGCCAAGAAATTGTAACAGATACGCAGTATTTT. It specifies CASSQEIVTDTQYF. The full variable domain, rest sourced from reference TRBV14 and TRBJ2-3, is EAGVTQFPSHSVIEKGQTVTLRCDPISGHDNLYWYRRVMGKEIKFLLHFVKESKQDESGMPNNRFLAERTGGTYSTLKVQPAELEDSGVYFCASSQEIVTDTQYFGPGTRLTVL.

V and J are TRBV19 and TRBJ2-2; possibly TRBD1 for D (6 bases). The germline CDR1 and CDR2 sequences are LNHDA and SQIVND (reference sequence). Deletions cut 4 bases from V and 4 bases from J, with 10 bases between. The CDR3 is 14 amino acids. The CDR3 spells CASSTTGSTGELFF. The CDR3 DNA sequence: TGTGCCAGTAGTACTACAGGGTCCACCGGGGAGCTGTTTTTT.

The CDR3, as DNA: TGTGCCAGCTCCTCTGAGAGCTCCTATAATTCACCCCTCCACTTT. Translation gives CASSSESSYNSPLHF. The chain combines TRBV6-5 with TRBJ1-6; no clear D. Germline assignment: CDR1 MNHEY and CDR2 SVGAGI. V was cut by 8 bases and J by 0 bases, with 11 bases left in between. The CDR3 extends over 15 amino acids.

CDR3 sequence: CASSYSFRGNSPLHF. Written as DNA, the CDR3 is TGTGCCAGCAGTTACTCGTTCAGGGGGAACTCACCCCTCCACTTT. The chain employs TRBV6-5 and TRBJ1-6; 7 bases align to TRBD1. The CDR3 totals 15 residues. Per the germline V gene, CDR1 is MNHEY and CDR2 is SVGAGI. The ends lost 0 bases at V and 10 bases at J; junction bases unmatched: 6.

The chain employs TRBV4-2 and TRBJ2-7; TRBD2 agrees at 7 bases. CDR3 length: 16 residues. Germline values: CDR1 LGHNA, CDR2 YNFKEQ. V dropped 0 bases and J dropped 0; count of bases not matched to a gene: 5. The CDR3 coding sequence is TGTGCCAGCAGCCAAGATTTAGCGGGCCTCTCCTACGAGCAGTACTTC. Translated: CASSQDLAGLSYEQYF.

CDR3 protein: CASSVSRRQGNQDEQFF. The CDR3 nucleotides are TGTGCCAGCAGTGTAAGTAGGAGACAGGGGAACCAAGATGAGCAGTTCTTC. The chain links TRBV6-1 to TRBJ2-1; 8 bases match TRBD1. The CDR3 sequence is 17 residues long. Trimming at V came to 4 bases and at J to 8 bases, leaving 16 bases not matched to a gene. Germline V gene sequence: CDR1 MNHNS, CDR2 SASEGT.

CDR3 loop: CASSLGRGAGYTEAFF. The CDR3 region has the DNA TGTGCCAGCAGCTTGGGTCGGGGCGCGGGGTACACTGAAGCTTTCTTT. This chain joins TRBV5-8 and TRBJ1-1, with D perhaps TRBD1 (5 bases). V shed 0 bases and J shed 3 bases, with 15 bases lying between them. Germline CDR1 SGHTS, CDR2 YDEGEE. CDR3 length equals 16 residues.

The J gene is TRBJ1-5, the V gene TRBV19; perhaps TRBD1 as D (5 bases). The CDR3 sequence is 15 residues long. Trimming cost V 0 bases and J 4 bases, with 10 bases left between them. Germline-derived CDR1 and CDR2 are LNHDA and SQIVND (reference sequence). CDR3 sequence: CASSIDGGVNQPQHF. CDR3 coding DNA: TGTGCCAGTAGTATAGATGGAGGGGTTAATCAGCCCCAGCATTTT.

This clone was observed a handful of times. The rearrangement uses TRBV6-2 or TRBV6-3 and TRBJ2-3, with D unclear. Germline lookup yields CDR1 MNHEY and CDR2 SVGEGT. The ends were cut back, 0 bases at V and 0 bases at J, with 4 bases in the middle. The CDR3 is 14 amino acids. CDR3 nucleotides: TGTGCCAGCAGTTACTCGACTAGCACAGATACGCAGTATTTT. Translation gives CASSYSTSTDTQYF.

This sequence joins TRBV7-9 and TRBJ1-1, with D hard to call. Germline V gene data show CDR1 as SEHNR and CDR2 as FQNEAQ (reference sequence). The CDR3 runs 15 residues. With 3 bases removed from V and 2 bases from J, the gap between germline ends came to 13 bases. This CDR3 is CASSFSGSFNTEAFF. The CDR3 DNA is TGTGCCAGCAGCTTTTCCGGGTCCTTCAACACTGAAGCTTTCTTT.

The gene calls are TRBV11-3 and TRBJ1-1; possibly TRBD1 for D (6 bases). Trimming stripped 2 bases from V and 1 base from J, with 11 bases between. Germline V CDR1 and CDR2: SGHNT, YENEEA. This CDR3 is built from 15 residues. The DNA of the CDR3 is TGTGCCAGCAGCTTATCATCACAGGGGAACACTGAAGCTTTCTTT. Translation: CASSLSSQGNTEAFF.

V is TRBV13 and J is TRBJ1-3; the D is unclear. V was trimmed by 1 base and J by 0 bases, leaving 7 bases between them. The germline V gene has CDR1 PRHDT and CDR2 FYEKMQ (reference sequence). The CDR3 spans 15 residues. The CDR3 spells CASSLVGSSGNTIYF. CDR3 nucleotide sequence: TGTGCCAGCAGCTTAGTGGGCAGCTCTGGAAACACCATATATTTT. The variable domain in full, with the rest retrieved from reference TRBV13 and TRBJ1-3, is AAGVIQSPRHLIKEKRETATLKCYPIPRHDTVYWYQQGPGQDPQFLISFYEKMQSDKGSIPDRFSAQQFSDYHSELNMSSLELGDSALYFCASSLVGSSGNTIYFGEGSWLTVV.

The chain is built from TRBV18 and TRBJ1-5; weak D call: TRBD1 (5 bases). CDR1 and CDR2 from the germline V gene are KGHSH and LQKENI. CDR3 length equals 15 residues. V was cut by 3 bases and J by 4 bases, with 13 bases left in between. This CDR3 is CASSPGDSPNQPQHF. The CDR3 region has the DNA TGTGCCAGCTCACCCGGAGACAGCCCTAATCAGCCCCAGCATTTT.

V gene TRBV15 combines with J gene TRBJ1-1, with 8 bases that match TRBD1. The CDR3 consists of 17 residues. The V and J ends lost 0 bases and 3 bases, in that order; junction bases with no gene match: 9. Per the germline V gene, CDR1 is LNHNV and CDR2 is YYDKDF (reference sequence). Written as DNA, the CDR3 is TGTGCCACCAGCAGAGATCAGGGACAGGCTGAGTACACTGAAGCTTTCTTT. The encoded protein is CATSRDQGQAEYTEAFF.

This rearrangement joins TRBV6-2 or TRBV6-3 to TRBJ1-5, with D possibly being TRBD1 (6 bases). CDR1 is MNHEY, CDR2 SVGEGT, per germline. The CDR3 covers 16 residues. Trimming removed 5 bases from V and 2 bases from J, with 16 bases in between. DNA of the CDR3: TGTGCCAGCAGTCGGAGACAGGCAAGTGGCAATCAGCCCCAGCATTTT. This encodes CASSRRQASGNQPQHF.

The chain has TRBV5-1 and TRBJ2-2; the match to TRBD2 covers 9 bases. This CDR3 is built from 17 residues. Unmatched junction bases numbered 13, after V lost 2 bases and J lost 8 bases. CDR1 SGHRS and CDR2 YFSETQ come from the germline V gene. DNA of the CDR3: TGCGCCAGCAGCTTACTAACAGGGATAGCGGGAGCTGGGGAGCTGTTTTTT. Translated: CASSLLTGIAGAGELFF.

V is TRBV6-5 and J is TRBJ1-3; maybe TRBD1 (6 bases). Trimming pared 5 bases from V and 3 bases from J, leaving 8 bases between. CDR3 length: 13 amino acids. The V gene's germline CDR1 is MNHEY and CDR2 SVGAGI. This CDR3 is CASSRDIGNTIYF. CDR3 DNA sequence: TGTGCCAGCAGTCGGGACATTGGAAACACCATATATTTT.

The rearrangement joins TRBV2 to TRBJ2-7, with 7 bases matching TRBD1. Trimming took 8 bases from V and 2 from J; bases not matched to a gene: 12. This CDR3 spans 15 amino acids. Germline V gives CDR1 SNHLY, CDR2 FYNNEI. The CDR3 nucleotides are TGTGCCAGCCAAATATTGACAGGGTGGGCCTACGAGCAGTACTTC. Protein: CASQILTGWAYEQYF.

The chain has TRBV7-2 and TRBJ1-2, with 8 nucleotides matching TRBD1. CDR3 size: 13 residues. Germline V gene data show CDR1 as SGHTA and CDR2 as FQGNSA. V lost 3 bases, J lost 8 bases, and 5 bases stayed unmatched. The CDR3 reads CASSLRTGKGYTF. CDR3 nucleotide sequence: TGTGCCAGCAGCTTGCGGACAGGGAAGGGCTACACCTTC.

By its share, this clone is medium-sized. The genes are TRBV6-6 and TRBJ1-2, with D tentatively TRBD1 (5 bases). The V gene lost 4 bases and the J gene lost 6 bases, with 18 bases spanning the gap. The CDR3 extends over 15 amino acids. CDR1 is MNHNY and CDR2 is SVGAGI in the germline V gene (reference sequence). CDR3 protein: CASSFGDLQRDGYTF. The DNA for the CDR3 is TGTGCCAGCAGTTTCGGGGACCTTCAGCGGGATGGCTACACCTTC.

The V gene is TRBV6-1, the J gene TRBJ2-2; no clear D. CDR1 MNHNS and CDR2 SASEGT come from the germline V gene. Trimming stripped 2 bases from V and 6 bases from J, with 16 bases between. The CDR3 spans 16 residues. For the CDR3, the DNA is TGTGCCAGCAGTGAACTACTTCGAAACTTGGCCGGGGAGCTGTTTTTT. It yields the protein CASSELLRNLAGELFF.

There are a few counts of this clone. The rearrangement uses TRBV2 and TRBJ1-2; TRBD1 is a possible D gene (5 bases). Trimming took off 4 bases at V and 7 bases at J, with 13 bases between the two ends. The length of the CDR3 is 13 residues. The V gene's germline CDR1 is SNHLY and CDR2 FYNNEI. CDR3 DNA sequence: TGTGCCAGCAGTGGGCAGGGTTGGGGTGGCTACACCTTC. Amino acid sequence: CASSGQGWGGYTF.

This rearrangement joins TRBV5-6 to TRBJ1-6; no clear D. CDR3 length equals 16 residues. Deletions cut 0 bases from V and 0 bases from J, with 7 bases between. Germline V gives CDR1 SGHDT, CDR2 YYEEEE. The DNA of the CDR3 is TGTGCCAGCAGCTTGGTGGGCAGCTCCTATAATTCACCCCTCCACTTT. Translating it yields CASSLVGSSYNSPLHF.

The chain links TRBV21-1 to TRBJ2-7; the table's D call, TRBD2, was not checked against the DNA. TRBV21-1 is designated a pseudogene. The CDR3 covers 16 residues. In nucleotides, the CDR3 is TGTGCCAGCAACACGGAGGTGAGGACGAGCTCCTACGAGCAGTACTTC. Translating it yields CASNTEVRTSSYEQYF.

V gene TRBV6-5 combines with J gene TRBJ1-5, with TRBD1 as a possible D gene (6 bases). The V and J ends lost 4 bases and 2 bases respectively, with 12 bases between them. CDR3 length: 15 residues. Per germline, CDR1 MNHEY and CDR2 SVGAGI. The CDR3 DNA reads as TGTGCCAGCAGTTTACTGGCAGGGGGCAATCAGCCCCAGCATTTT. This sequence encodes CASSLLAGGNQPQHF.

This rearrangement joins TRBV5-1 to TRBJ1-2; 7 nucleotides agree with TRBD1. The CDR3 covers 14 residues. CDR1 and CDR2 (germline): SGHRS, YFSETQ. After removal of 4 bases from V and 9 bases from J, the junction contained 12 bases not matched to a gene. This CDR3 is CASSPRDRISRYTF. Written as DNA, the CDR3 is TGCGCCAGCAGCCCCCGGGACAGAATTAGTCGCTACACCTTC.